The T cell receptor (beta chain) under discussion was sequenced for a study of vaccination and CD4 T cells after COVID-19. Study summary: Day 14 and days 161 to 241 post-vaccination were the time points at which three convalescent patients were sampled.

Sample time point: late sampling 161 to 241 days after vaccination in three convalescent patients. Noted treatment: 10-day PBMC culture with coronavirus spike peptide pools or control peptides (ViraFEST assay). Peptide pool stimulation in ViraFEST expanded antigen-specific T cells, whose TCRs were then sequenced. With regard to this clonotype: The antigen is not known.

The Oncomine TCR Beta short-read assay was applied to DNA of cultured CD4+ T cells. Via MiXCR, TCRdb re-called the PCR reads, giving one row per CDR3 protein. This sample yields 25,000 to 30,000 distinct CDR3 sequences, of which roughly 38% are seen a single time; around 3.4% belongs to the top ten. The source of this sequence is a human donor who had recovered from COVID-19. The sample here was CD4+ T cells from blood, cultured in vitro, taken about 7 months after SARS-CoV-2 vaccination.

The CDR3 sequence is CASRNKLNTGELFF. As DNA, the CDR3 is TGTGCCAGCCGAAACAAGCTAAACACCGGGGAGCTGTTTTTT. V usage is TRBV2 and J usage is TRBJ2-2; D remains ambiguous. The CDR3 extends over 14 amino acids. CDR1 and CDR2 from the germline V gene are SNHLY and FYNNEI. Trimming cost V 8 bases and J 2 bases, with 12 bases left between them.